The rows below give T cell receptor beta chains drawn from one sample of a study of blood T cell repertoires in COVID-19. Clones were read by immunoSEQ multiplex PCR, and TCRdb kept only the in-frame ones, dropping some. The table records about 350,000 clones, less than 90% of them present only once. Sequencing was carried out using PBMCs or T cells enriched from blood (not recorded which). The receptors were sampled from a woman in her twenties or thirties who had recovered from COVID-19. CDR3s include the opening cysteine and the closing phenylalanine or tryptophan. D genes are given only for firm matches. A row's size may be missing; if present it is once, few, many or a size class.

J gene | D gene | clone size | V gene | CDR3 DNA | CDR3 protein
TRBJ2-3 | - | - | TRBV30 | TGTGCCTGGAGTGTAGAAAGCGGGTCGTACTACGAGTATTTT | CAWSVESGSYYEYF
TRBJ1-2 | - | few | TRBV7-9 | TGTGCCAGCAGCTTAGGGCAGGGGCCCCGCTATGGCTACACCTTC | CASSLGQGPRYGYTF
TRBJ1-5 | TRBD1 | - | TRBV5-6 | TGTGCCAGCACCAAGCTTGGGACAGGGGACAATCAGCCCCAGCATTTT | CASTKLGTGDNQPQHF
TRBJ2-7 | TRBD1 | - | TRBV29-1 | TGCAGCGTTGAGGTAGGGGGCGACGAGCAGTACTTC | CSVEVGGDEQYF
TRBJ1-2 | - | - | TRBV21-1 | TGTGCCAGCTGGTCACAGGGGACCTATGGCTACACCTTC | CASWSQGTYGYTF
TRBJ2-1 | TRBD2 | - | TRBV7-6 | TGTGCCAGCAGCTTAGCAGGACTAGGCTCCTACAATGAGCAGTTCTTC | CASSLAGLGSYNEQFF
TRBJ2-7 | TRBD1 | - | TRBV27 | TGTGCCAGCAGCACCGGGACAGGGGGTTACGAGCAGTACTTC | CASSTGTGGYEQYF
TRBJ1-1 | - | - | TRBV15 | TGTGCCACCAGCAGAGTCCACAGGAACACTGAAGCTTTCTTT | CATSRVHRNTEAFF
TRBJ1-1 | - | - | TRBV30 | TGTGCCTGGAAGCTCCAGGGGACTGAAGCTTTCTTT | CAWKLQGTEAFF
TRBJ1-2 | - | - | TRBV2 | TGTGCCAGCAGGTATGACAGTGGAAGAGACTATGGCTACACCTTC | CASRYDSGRDYGYTF
TRBJ2-1 | - | few | TRBV19 | TGTGCCAGTAGTATGGGCGGGGGCGTCTCAAGTGAGCAGTTCTTC | CASSMGGGVSSEQFF
TRBJ1-2 | - | - | TRBV10-2 | TGCGCCAGCAGTGAGTCGGGGCAGAGTGGCTACACCTTC | CASSESGQSGYTF
TRBJ2-7 | - | - | TRBV7-2 | TGTGCCAGCAGCTTAGGGGGGCTATCCTACGAGCAGTACTTC | CASSLGGLSYEQYF
TRBJ2-7 | - | - | TRBV2 | TGTGCCAGCAGTGAGTTGGGCCTGCTGCACTACGAGCAGTACTTC | CASSELGLLHYEQYF
TRBJ2-7 | TRBD2 | - | TRBV2 | TGTGCCAGAGGGCCGACTAGCGGGAGCTACGAGCAGTACTTC | CARGPTSGSYEQYF
TRBJ1-6 | - | - | TRBV7-6 | TGTGCCAGCAGCTTAGTAACAGGCTCTAATTCACCCCTCCACTTT | CASSLVTGSNSPLHF
TRBJ1-2 | - | - | TRBV28 | TGTGCCAGCAGTTTTTTATCGACAGTCTATGGCTACACCTTC | CASSFLSTVYGYTF
TRBJ2-7 | - | - | TRBV28 | TGTGCCAGCAGATCAGGCACAGGGACCTACGAGCAGTACTTC | CASRSGTGTYEQYF
TRBJ2-7 | - | - | TRBV11-2 | TGTGCCAGCAGCCCGAGCGGGTATCCCTTGACCGAGCAGTACTTC | CASSPSGYPLTEQYF
TRBJ2-7 | - | once | TRBV19 | TGTGCCAGTAGTATAAATAGGGCCAGGGGATACGAGCAGTACTTC | CASSINRARGYEQYF